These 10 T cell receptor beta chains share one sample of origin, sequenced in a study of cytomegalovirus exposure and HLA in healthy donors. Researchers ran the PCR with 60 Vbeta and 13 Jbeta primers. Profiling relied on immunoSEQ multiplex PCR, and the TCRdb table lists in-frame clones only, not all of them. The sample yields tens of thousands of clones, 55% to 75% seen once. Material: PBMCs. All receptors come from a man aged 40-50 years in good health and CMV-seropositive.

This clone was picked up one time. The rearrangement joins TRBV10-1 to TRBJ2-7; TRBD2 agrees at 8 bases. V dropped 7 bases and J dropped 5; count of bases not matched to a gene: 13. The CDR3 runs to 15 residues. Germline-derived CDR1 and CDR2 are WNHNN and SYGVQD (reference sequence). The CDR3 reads CASIGLSGRINEQYF. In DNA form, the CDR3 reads TGCGCCAGCATTGGCCTAAGCGGGAGAATTAACGAGCAGTACTTC.

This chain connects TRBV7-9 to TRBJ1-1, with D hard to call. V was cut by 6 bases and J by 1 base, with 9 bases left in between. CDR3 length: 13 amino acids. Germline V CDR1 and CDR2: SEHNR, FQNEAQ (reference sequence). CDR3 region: CASSGQPNTEAFF. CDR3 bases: TGTGCCAGCAGTGGGCAGCCGAACACTGAAGCTTTCTTT.

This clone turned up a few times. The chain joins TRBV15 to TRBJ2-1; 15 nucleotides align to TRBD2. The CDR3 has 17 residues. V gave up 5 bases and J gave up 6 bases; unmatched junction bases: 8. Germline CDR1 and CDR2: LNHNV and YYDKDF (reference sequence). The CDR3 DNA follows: TGTGCCACCAGCGGAGGACTAGCGGGAGGGTGGGTCAATGAGCAGTTCTTC. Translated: CATSGGLAGGWVNEQFF.

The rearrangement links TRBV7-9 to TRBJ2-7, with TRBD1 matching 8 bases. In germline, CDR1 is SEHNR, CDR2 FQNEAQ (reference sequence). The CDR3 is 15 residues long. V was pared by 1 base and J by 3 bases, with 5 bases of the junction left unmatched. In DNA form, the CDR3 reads TGTGCCAGCAGCTTAGGGGGACAGGCACACTACGAGCAGTACTTC. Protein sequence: CASSLGGQAHYEQYF.

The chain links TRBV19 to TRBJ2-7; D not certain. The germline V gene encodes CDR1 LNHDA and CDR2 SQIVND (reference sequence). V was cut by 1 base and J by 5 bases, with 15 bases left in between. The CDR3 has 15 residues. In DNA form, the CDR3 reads TGTGCCAGTAGTATAGGTGAAGGCTTTGGAGACGAGCAGTACTTC. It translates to CASSIGEGFGDEQYF.

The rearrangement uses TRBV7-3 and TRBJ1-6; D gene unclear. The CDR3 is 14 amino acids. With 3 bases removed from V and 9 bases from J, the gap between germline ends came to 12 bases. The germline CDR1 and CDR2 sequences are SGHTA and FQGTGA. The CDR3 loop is CASSFPSRGSPLHF. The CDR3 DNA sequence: TGTGCCAGCAGCTTCCCGAGCCGCGGTTCACCCCTCCACTTT.

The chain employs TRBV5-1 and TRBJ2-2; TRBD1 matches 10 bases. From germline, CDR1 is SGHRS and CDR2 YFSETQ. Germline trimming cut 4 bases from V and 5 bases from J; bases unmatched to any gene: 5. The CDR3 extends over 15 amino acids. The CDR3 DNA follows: TGCGCCAGCAGCGGGGACAGGGGTGGTACCGGGGAGCTGTTTTTT. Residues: CASSGDRGGTGELFF.

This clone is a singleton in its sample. CDR3 sequence reads: CASSPHPLAGVPETQYF. The CDR3 DNA is TGTGCCAGCTCCCCCCACCCACTAGCGGGAGTCCCAGAGACCCAGTACTTC. This chain uses TRBV11-3 with TRBJ2-5, with 11 bases lining up with TRBD2. The CDR3 loop spans 17 amino acids. CDR1 and CDR2 (germline): SGHNT, YENEEA. J was trimmed by 4 bases and V by 8 bases; bases with no gene match: 15. The full variable domain, in which reference TRBV11-3 and TRBJ2-5 provide the parts outside the CDR3, is EAGVVQSPRYKIIEKKQPVAFWCNPISGHNTLYWYLQNLGQGPELLIRYENEEAVDDSQLPKDRFSAERLKGVDSTLKIQPAELGDSAVYLCASSPHPLAGVPETQYFGPGTRLLVL.

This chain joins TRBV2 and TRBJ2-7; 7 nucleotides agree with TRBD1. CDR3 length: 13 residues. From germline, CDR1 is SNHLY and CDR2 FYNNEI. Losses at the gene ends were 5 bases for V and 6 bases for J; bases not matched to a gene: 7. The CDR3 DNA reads TGTGCCAGCAGTTCCGGGACAGACTTCGAGCAGTACTTC. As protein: CASSSGTDFEQYF. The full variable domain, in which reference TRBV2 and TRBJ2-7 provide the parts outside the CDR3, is EPEVTQTPSHQVTQMGQEVILRCVPISNHLYFYWYRQILGQKVEFLVSFYNNEISEKSEIFDDQFSVERPDGSNFTLKIRSTKLEDSAMYFCASSSGTDFEQYFGPGTRLTVT.

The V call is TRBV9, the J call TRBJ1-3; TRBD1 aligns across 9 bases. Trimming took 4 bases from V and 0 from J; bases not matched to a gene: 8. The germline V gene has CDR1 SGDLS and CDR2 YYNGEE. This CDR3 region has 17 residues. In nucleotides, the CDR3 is TGTGCCAGCAGCCTAGAGGGACAGGGAGGCTCTGGAAACACCATATATTTT. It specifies CASSLEGQGGSGNTIYF.